This TCR beta chain was identified during a study of T-cell reconstitution after alpha-beta-depleted transplantation in children. General study results and limits: Elevated TCRbeta diversity at day 60 was traced, in some patients, to surviving recipient T cells and thymic progenitors.

With respect to this clonotype: Its antigen remains unknown.

Molecular barcoding with unique molecular identifiers was used for the TCRbeta library. MiXCR, run by TCRdb on the PCR reads, gives a single entry per CDR3 protein. The data contain some 600,000 distinct CDR3 sequences, roughly 13% of them singletons. The clonotype comes from a male patient aged 5 to 17 who had a stem cell transplant for acute myeloid leukemia, so the T cells may come from the graft donor. This specimen was PBMCs, mostly from graft donor cells, taken 360 days after TCRalphabeta/CD19-depleted stem cell transplant.

The CDR3 DNA sequence: TGCGCCAGCAGCCCAAGACCCTGGCTAGCGGGAGGTGGACTTAGCACAGATACGCAGTATTTT. Translated: CASSPRPWLAGGGLSTDTQYF. The chain joins TRBV4-1 to TRBJ2-3; 11 positions match TRBD2. With 4 bases clipped from V and 0 bases from J, the junction kept 18 bases outside the gene matches. Germline V gene sequence: CDR1 MGHRA, CDR2 YSYEKL. The CDR3 has 21 amino acids.